Listed here are 21 T cell receptor beta chains from one sample, sequenced in a study of cytomegalovirus exposure and HLA in healthy donors. Measured with immunoSEQ multiplex PCR; TCRdb has only the in-frame clones, and not every one. The sample holds nearly 200,000 clones; around 83% are singletons and the top ten take 13%. Sequencing used PBMCs. The receptors shown here come from a woman in her 30s in good health and CMV-seropositive.

This clone has only one observation. V usage is TRBV28 and J usage is TRBJ1-2, with TRBD1 matching over 7 bases. The V and J ends lost 6 bases and 0 bases, in that order; junction bases with no gene match: 4. This CDR3 comprises 14 residues. Germline V gene lookup returns CDR1 MDHEN and CDR2 SYDVKM. The DNA for the CDR3 is TGTGCCAGCAGCCAGGGGGGATCTAACTATGGCTACACCTTC. Residues: CASSQGGSNYGYTF.

This chain connects TRBV29-1 to TRBJ2-1, with unresolved D. CDR3 length: 12 residues. Germline V gene sequence: CDR1 SQVTM, CDR2 ANQGSEA. V was clipped by 6 bases and J by 1 base, with 7 bases between them. The CDR3 nucleotides read TGCAGCGTCCTGACTTCCTACAATGAGCAGTTCTTC. The encoded protein is CSVLTSYNEQFF.

The chain links TRBV18 to TRBJ2-7, with TRBD2 matching 9 bases. J was trimmed by 4 bases and V by 4 bases; bases with no gene match: 11. Per the germline V gene, CDR1 is KGHSH and CDR2 is LQKENI. The length of the CDR3 is 16 residues. The CDR3 is CASSRTSASFNYEQYF. Here the CDR3 DNA reads TGTGCCAGCTCACGGACTAGCGCGTCTTTCAATTACGAGCAGTACTTC.

The V and J genes are TRBV2 and TRBJ2-1; maybe TRBD2 (7 bases). Germline loops: CDR1 SNHLY, CDR2 FYNNEI. Trimming left V 6 bases short and J 5 bases short, with 17 bases between. CDR3 length equals 15 residues. CDR3 loop: CASRPASGGHNEQFF. The CDR3 bases are TGTGCCAGCAGACCCGCCTCCGGGGGGCACAATGAGCAGTTCTTC.

The rearrangement links TRBV6-5 to TRBJ2-3, with D hard to call. The CDR3 covers 13 residues. V shed 7 bases and J shed 1 base, with 9 bases lying between them. Germline values: CDR1 MNHEY, CDR2 SVGAGI. The CDR3: CASIRAGTDTQYF. In DNA, the CDR3 is TGTGCCAGCATTCGTGCGGGCACAGATACGCAGTATTTT.

V gene TRBV5-6 combines with J gene TRBJ2-7, with D possibly matching TRBD1 (5 bases). The V end was cut by 2 bases, the J end by 2 bases, with 11 bases between. In germline, CDR1 is SGHDT, CDR2 YYEEEE. The CDR3 consists of 14 residues. CDR3 in amino acids: CASSLRAGTYEQYF. The CDR3 nucleotides are TGTGCCAGCAGCTTACGGGCAGGGACCTACGAGCAGTACTTC. The variable domain in full, with the rest retrieved from reference TRBV5-6 and TRBJ2-7, is DAGVTQSPTHLIKTRGQQVTLRCSPKSGHDTVSWYQQALGQGPQFIFQYYEEEERQRGNFPDRFSGHQFPNYSSELNVNALLLGDSALYLCASSLRAGTYEQYFGPGTRLTVT.

This clone was observed a single time. The V call is TRBV6-5, the J call TRBJ2-7, with D perhaps TRBD1 (7 bases). The CDR3 consists of 14 residues. Trimming left V 1 base short and J 7 bases short, with 14 bases between. CDR1 is MNHEY, CDR2 SVGAGI, per germline. The CDR3 region is CASSYFQGGGEQYF. Written as DNA, the CDR3 is TGTGCCAGCAGTTACTTTCAGGGGGGAGGTGAGCAGTACTTC.

V and J are TRBV28 and TRBJ2-2; D is possibly TRBD2 (6 bases). The ends were cut back, 6 bases at V and 8 bases at J, with 16 bases in the middle. The germline V gene encodes CDR1 MDHEN and CDR2 SYDVKM. The CDR3 length is 14 residues. The CDR3 region is CASRYSGRRGELFF. The DNA of the CDR3 is TGTGCCAGCAGGTACAGCGGGCGACGGGGGGAGCTGTTTTTT.

The V gene is TRBV5-1, the J gene TRBJ2-3; D is possibly TRBD1 (5 bases). Trimming removed 9 bases at V and 2 bases at J, with 13 bases between. This CDR3 has 13 amino acids. Germline V lookup: CDR1 SGHRS, CDR2 YFSETQ. CDR3 sequence (DNA): TGCGCCACAGGGATGGCCCCCACAGATACGCAGTATTTT. It codes for CATGMAPTDTQYF.

This clone was observed a handful of times. V and J are TRBV18 and TRBJ1-2; 7 positions agree with TRBD1. The CDR3 contains 12 residues. The V segment lost 5 bases and the J segment 8 bases; nucleotides outside the gene matches: 5. Germline loops: CDR1 KGHSH, CDR2 LQKENI. In nucleotides, the CDR3 is TGTGCCAGCTCAGAGGACAGGACAGGCTACACCTTC. This codes for CASSEDRTGYTF.

This chain connects TRBV28 to TRBJ2-5, with D perhaps matching TRBD2 (6 bases). The length of the CDR3 is 11 residues. Germline lookup yields CDR1 MDHEN and CDR2 SYDVKM. V was pared by 8 bases and J by 5 bases, with 9 bases between. The CDR3 loop is CASEEGETQYF. CDR3 sequence (DNA): TGTGCCAGCGAGGAGGGTGAGACCCAGTACTTC.

The gene calls are TRBV11-3 and TRBJ2-3, with D uncertain. CDR1 and CDR2 from the germline V gene are SGHNT and YENEEA. CDR3 size: 11 residues. Deletions cut 5 bases from V and 7 bases from J, with 7 bases between. CDR3 sequence: CASSLDNTQYF. CDR3 DNA: TGTGCCAGCAGCCTCGACAATACGCAGTATTTT.

The chain joins TRBV5-6 to TRBJ2-1; a weak D match, TRBD2 (5 bases). CDR3 length: 15 residues. V gave up 1 base and J gave up 2 bases, with 10 bases separating them. Per germline, CDR1 SGHDT and CDR2 YYEEEE. CDR3 DNA: TGTGCCAGCAGCTTGTCGAGCGGAGCCTACAATGAGCAGTTCTTC. This encodes CASSLSSGAYNEQFF.

The rearrangement joins TRBV6-1 to TRBJ2-3; 8 bases align to TRBD2. Germline V lookup: CDR1 MNHNS, CDR2 SASEGT. V was clipped by 10 bases and J by 3 bases; unmatched bases: 6. There are 13 residues in the CDR3. DNA of the CDR3: TGTGCCAACAGAGCGGGAGCAACAGATACGCAGTATTTT. Residues: CANRAGATDTQYF.

The CDR3 is CASSLRTGNSYEQYF. The CDR3 DNA reads TGTGCCAGCAGTTTACGGACGGGAAATTCCTACGAGCAGTACTTC. The chain recombines TRBV27 with TRBJ2-7; a possible D gene is TRBD2 (5 bases). Per germline, CDR1 MNHEY and CDR2 SMNVEV (reference sequence). Between the trimmed V and J ends, which lost 2 bases and 1 base, there was a span of 12 bases. The CDR3 contains 15 residues.

This chain links TRBV5-1 with TRBJ1-5; 7 bases align to TRBD1. The germline V gene has CDR1 SGHRS and CDR2 YFSETQ. The CDR3 is 15 amino acids. V dropped 4 bases and J dropped 8; count of bases not matched to a gene: 12. In nucleotides, the CDR3 is TGCGCCAGCAGCCCTTCAACAGGGGCCCAAGAGCCCCAGCATTTT. Its translation is CASSPSTGAQEPQHF.

The chain employs TRBV4-2 and TRBJ2-7; a weak D match, TRBD1 (6 bases). V shed 6 bases and J shed 6 bases, with 18 bases lying between them. The CDR3 extends over 14 amino acids. Germline assignment: CDR1 LGHNA and CDR2 YNFKEQ. The CDR3 protein is CASSNRDTGGEQYF. The CDR3 bases are TGTGCCAGCAGTAACAGGGATACCGGAGGCGAGCAGTACTTC.

The chain combines TRBV6-1 with TRBJ2-7, with D possibly being TRBD2 (6 bases). Germline loops: CDR1 MNHNS, CDR2 SASEGT. The CDR3 runs to 14 residues. The germline V and J ends were trimmed by 8 bases and 6 bases, with 20 bases remaining between them. The CDR3 DNA is TGTGCCAGCCAGGAGCCGGGAGTGATAAGCGAGCAGTACTTC. It translates to CASQEPGVISEQYF.

The chain couples TRBV2 to TRBJ1-1, with D possibly TRBD1 on 6 matching bases. Germline V gene lookup returns CDR1 SNHLY and CDR2 FYNNEI. The CDR3 has 14 residues. The V gene lost 10 bases and the J gene lost 3 bases, with 18 bases spanning the gap. CDR3 bases: TGTGCCACCCACTACGGGGGGGCGGACACTGAAGCTTTCTTT. Translated: CATHYGGADTEAFF.

The chain's CDR3 is CASTGSTGAGFLFF. CDR3 nucleotide sequence: TGTGCCAGCACTGGGAGCACAGGGGCGGGTTTTCTGTTTTTT. The genes are TRBV2 and TRBJ1-4; the match to TRBD1 covers 7 bases. Germline lookup yields CDR1 SNHLY and CDR2 FYNNEI. The trim removed 7 bases at V and 14 bases at J, leaving 16 bases unmatched. The CDR3 length is 14 residues.

The chain uses TRBV28 and TRBJ2-1; 7 positions agree with TRBD1. CDR3 length: 15 amino acids. V lost 7 bases, J lost 10 bases, and 16 bases stayed unmatched. CDR1 MDHEN and CDR2 SYDVKM come from the germline V gene. DNA for the CDR3: TGTGCCAGCACCGGACCCGGGACAGATTCCTGGGAGCAGTTCTTC. This gives the protein CASTGPGTDSWEQFF.